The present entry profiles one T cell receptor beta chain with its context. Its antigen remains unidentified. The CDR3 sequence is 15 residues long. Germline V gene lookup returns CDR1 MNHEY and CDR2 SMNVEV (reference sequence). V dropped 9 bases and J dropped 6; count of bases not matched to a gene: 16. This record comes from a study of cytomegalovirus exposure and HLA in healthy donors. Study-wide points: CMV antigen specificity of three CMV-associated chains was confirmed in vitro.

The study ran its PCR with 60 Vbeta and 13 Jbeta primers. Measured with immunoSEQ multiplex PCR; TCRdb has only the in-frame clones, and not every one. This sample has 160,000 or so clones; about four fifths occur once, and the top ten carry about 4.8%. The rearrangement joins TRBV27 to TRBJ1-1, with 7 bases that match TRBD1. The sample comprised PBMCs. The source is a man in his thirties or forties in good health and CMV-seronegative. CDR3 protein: CASRQQGRWKAEAFF. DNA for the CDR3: TGTGCCAGTCGACAACAGGGGAGGTGGAAGGCTGAAGCTTTCTTT.